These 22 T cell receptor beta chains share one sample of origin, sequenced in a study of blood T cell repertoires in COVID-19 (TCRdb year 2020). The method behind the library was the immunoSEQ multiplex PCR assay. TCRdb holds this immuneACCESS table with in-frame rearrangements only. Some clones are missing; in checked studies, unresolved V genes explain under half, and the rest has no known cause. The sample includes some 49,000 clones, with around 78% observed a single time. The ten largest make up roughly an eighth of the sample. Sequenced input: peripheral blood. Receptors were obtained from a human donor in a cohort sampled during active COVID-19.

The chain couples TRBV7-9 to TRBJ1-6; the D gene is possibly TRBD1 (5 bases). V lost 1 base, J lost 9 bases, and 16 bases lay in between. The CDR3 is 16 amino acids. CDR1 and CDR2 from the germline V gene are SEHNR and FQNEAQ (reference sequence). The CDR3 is CASSLDSGGVTSPLHF. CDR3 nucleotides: TGTGCCAGCAGCTTAGACAGTGGGGGGGTAACTTCACCCCTCCACTTT.

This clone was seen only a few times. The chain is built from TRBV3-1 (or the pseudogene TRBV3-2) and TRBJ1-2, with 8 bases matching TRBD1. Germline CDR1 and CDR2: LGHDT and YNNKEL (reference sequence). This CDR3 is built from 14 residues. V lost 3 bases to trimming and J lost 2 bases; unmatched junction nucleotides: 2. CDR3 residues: CASSHRTGNYGYTF. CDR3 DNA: TGTGCCAGCAGCCACAGGACAGGGAACTATGGCTACACCTTC.

CDR3 loop: CASSNRGGNTEAFF. The CDR3 region has the DNA TGTGCCAGCAGCAATAGAGGCGGGAACACTGAAGCTTTCTTT. The chain employs TRBV3-1 (or the pseudogene TRBV3-2) and TRBJ1-1; D ambiguous. V lost 5 bases to trimming and J lost 1 base, with 11 bases between them. The length of the CDR3 is 14 residues. CDR1 is LGHDT, CDR2 YNNKEL, per germline (reference sequence).

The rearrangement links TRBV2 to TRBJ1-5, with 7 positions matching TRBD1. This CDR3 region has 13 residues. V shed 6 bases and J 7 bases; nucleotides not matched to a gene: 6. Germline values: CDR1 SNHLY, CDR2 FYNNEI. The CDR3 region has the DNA TGTGCCAGCAGGGGACAGTATGGCCAGCCCCAGCATTTT. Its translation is CASRGQYGQPQHF.

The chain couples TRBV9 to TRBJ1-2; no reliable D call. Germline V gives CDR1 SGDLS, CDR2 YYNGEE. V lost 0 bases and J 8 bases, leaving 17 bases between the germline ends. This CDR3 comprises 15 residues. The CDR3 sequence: CASSVEWMGGRGYTF. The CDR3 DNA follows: TGTGCCAGCAGCGTAGAATGGATGGGAGGGAGAGGCTACACCTTC.

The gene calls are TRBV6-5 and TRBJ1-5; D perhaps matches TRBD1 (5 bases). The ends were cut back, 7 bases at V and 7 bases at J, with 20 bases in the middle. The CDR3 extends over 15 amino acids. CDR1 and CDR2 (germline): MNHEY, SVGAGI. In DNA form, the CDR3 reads TGTGCCAGCATCCCGAGCGGGGCATCGGAACAGCCCCAGCATTTT. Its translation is CASIPSGASEQPQHF.

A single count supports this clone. The CDR3 protein is CATSDSSSYGYTF. The CDR3 DNA sequence: TGTGCCACCAGTGATTCAAGTAGCTATGGCTACACCTTC. V usage is TRBV24-1 and J usage is TRBJ1-2; D gene uncertain. The germline V gene has CDR1 KGHDR and CDR2 SFDVKD. The CDR3 loop spans 13 amino acids. Trimming pared 2 bases from V and 4 bases from J, leaving 7 bases between.

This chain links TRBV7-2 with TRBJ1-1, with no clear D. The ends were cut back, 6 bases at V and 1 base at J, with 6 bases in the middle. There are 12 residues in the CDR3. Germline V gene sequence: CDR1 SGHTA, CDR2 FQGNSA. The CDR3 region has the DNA TGTGCCAGCAGTCGGGGGAACACTGAAGCTTTCTTT. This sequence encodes CASSRGNTEAFF.

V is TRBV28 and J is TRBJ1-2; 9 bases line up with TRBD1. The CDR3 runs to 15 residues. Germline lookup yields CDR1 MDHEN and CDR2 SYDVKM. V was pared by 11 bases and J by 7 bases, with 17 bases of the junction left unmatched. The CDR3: CAVRGGGQGLSGYTF. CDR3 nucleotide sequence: TGTGCCGTCCGAGGTGGGGGACAGGGTTTATCTGGCTACACCTTC.

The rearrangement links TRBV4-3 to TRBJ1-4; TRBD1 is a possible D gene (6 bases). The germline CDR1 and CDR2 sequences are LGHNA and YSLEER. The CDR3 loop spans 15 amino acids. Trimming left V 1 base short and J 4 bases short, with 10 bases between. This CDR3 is CASSQGQVDNEKLFF. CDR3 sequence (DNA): TGCGCCAGCAGCCAAGGACAGGTCGATAATGAAAAACTGTTTTTT.

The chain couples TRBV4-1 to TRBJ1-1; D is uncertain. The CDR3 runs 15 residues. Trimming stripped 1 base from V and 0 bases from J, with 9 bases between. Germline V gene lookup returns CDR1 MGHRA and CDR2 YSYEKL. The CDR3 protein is CASSQVSDLNTEAFF. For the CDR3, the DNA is TGCGCCAGCAGCCAAGTCAGTGACTTGAACACTGAAGCTTTCTTT.

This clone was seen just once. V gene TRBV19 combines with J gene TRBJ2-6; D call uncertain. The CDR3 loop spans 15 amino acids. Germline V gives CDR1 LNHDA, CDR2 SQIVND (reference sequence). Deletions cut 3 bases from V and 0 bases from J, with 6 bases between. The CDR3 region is CASSMMSSGANVLTF. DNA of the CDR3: TGTGCCAGTAGTATGATGAGCTCTGGGGCCAACGTCCTGACTTTC.

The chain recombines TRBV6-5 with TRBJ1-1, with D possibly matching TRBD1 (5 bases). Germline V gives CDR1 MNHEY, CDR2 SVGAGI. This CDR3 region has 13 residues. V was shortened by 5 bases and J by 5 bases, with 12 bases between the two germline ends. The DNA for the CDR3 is TGTGCCAGCAGTAATCAGGGTTGGACTGAAGCTTTCTTT. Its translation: CASSNQGWTEAFF.

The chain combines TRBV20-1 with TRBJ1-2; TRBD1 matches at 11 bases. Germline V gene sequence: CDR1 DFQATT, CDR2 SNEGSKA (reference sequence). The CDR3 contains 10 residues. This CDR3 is CRGQGDGYTF. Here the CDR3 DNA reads TGCAGGGGACAGGGGGACGGCTACACCTTC.

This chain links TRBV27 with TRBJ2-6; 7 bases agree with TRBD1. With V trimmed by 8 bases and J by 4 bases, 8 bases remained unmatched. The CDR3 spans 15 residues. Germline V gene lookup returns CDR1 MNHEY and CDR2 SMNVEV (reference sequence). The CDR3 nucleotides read TGTGCCAGCTCTTCCCGACAGGGAGGGGCCAACGTCCTGACTTTC. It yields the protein CASSSRQGGANVLTF.

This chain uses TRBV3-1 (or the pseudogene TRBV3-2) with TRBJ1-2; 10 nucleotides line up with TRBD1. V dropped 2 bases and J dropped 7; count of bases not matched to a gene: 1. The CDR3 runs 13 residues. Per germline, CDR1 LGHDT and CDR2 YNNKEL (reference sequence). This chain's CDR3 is CASSQRQGAGYTF. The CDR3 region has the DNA TGTGCCAGCAGCCAACGACAGGGGGCTGGCTACACCTTC.

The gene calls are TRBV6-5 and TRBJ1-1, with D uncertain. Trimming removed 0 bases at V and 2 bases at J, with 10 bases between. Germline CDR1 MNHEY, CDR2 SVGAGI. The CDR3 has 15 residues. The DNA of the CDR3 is TGTGCCAGCAGTTACTCGGTACCACTTAACACTGAAGCTTTCTTT. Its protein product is CASSYSVPLNTEAFF.

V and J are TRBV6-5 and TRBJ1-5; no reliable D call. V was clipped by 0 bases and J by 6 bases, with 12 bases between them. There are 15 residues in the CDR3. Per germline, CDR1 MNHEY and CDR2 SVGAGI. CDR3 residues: CASSYSLTASQPQHF. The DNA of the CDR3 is TGTGCCAGCAGTTACTCTCTCACGGCTAGTCAGCCCCAGCATTTT.

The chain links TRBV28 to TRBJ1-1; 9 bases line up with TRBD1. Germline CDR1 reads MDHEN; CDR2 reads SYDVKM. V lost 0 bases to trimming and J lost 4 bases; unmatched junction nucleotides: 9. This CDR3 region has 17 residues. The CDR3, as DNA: TGTGCCAGCAGTTTATGGGCCCTAGACAGGGGGAGCACTGAAGCTTTCTTT. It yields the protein CASSLWALDRGSTEAFF.

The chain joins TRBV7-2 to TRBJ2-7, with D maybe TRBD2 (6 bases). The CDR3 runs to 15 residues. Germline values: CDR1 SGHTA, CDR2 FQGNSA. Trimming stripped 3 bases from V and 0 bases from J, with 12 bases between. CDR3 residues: CASSFGRESSYEQYF. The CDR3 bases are TGTGCCAGCAGCTTTGGACGGGAGAGCTCCTACGAGCAGTACTTC.

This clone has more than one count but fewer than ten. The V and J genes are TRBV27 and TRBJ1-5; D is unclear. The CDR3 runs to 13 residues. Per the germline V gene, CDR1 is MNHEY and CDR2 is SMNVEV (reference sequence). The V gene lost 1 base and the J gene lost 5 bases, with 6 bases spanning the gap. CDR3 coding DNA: TGTGCCAGCAGTTTATTTGGGCATCAGCCCCAGCATTTT. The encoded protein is CASSLFGHQPQHF.

CDR3 protein: CASSERGGQETQYF. DNA of the CDR3: TGTGCCAGCAGTGAAAGGGGGGGCCAAGAGACCCAGTACTTC. This chain links TRBV6-1 with TRBJ2-5; tentative D call: TRBD2 (7 bases). V gave up 2 bases and J gave up 1 base, with 8 bases separating them. CDR3 length equals 14 residues. Germline V lookup: CDR1 MNHNS, CDR2 SASEGT.